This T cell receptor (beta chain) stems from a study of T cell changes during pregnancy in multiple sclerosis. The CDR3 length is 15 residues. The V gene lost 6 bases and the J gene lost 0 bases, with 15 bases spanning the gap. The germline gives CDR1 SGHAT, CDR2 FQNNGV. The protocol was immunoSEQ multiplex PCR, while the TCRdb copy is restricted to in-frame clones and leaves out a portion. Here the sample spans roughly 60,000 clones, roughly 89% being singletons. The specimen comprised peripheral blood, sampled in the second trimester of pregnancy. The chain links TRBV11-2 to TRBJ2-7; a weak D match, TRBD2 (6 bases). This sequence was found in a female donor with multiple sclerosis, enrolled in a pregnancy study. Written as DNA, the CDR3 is TGTGCCAGCAGTTCACTAGCAGGCCGCTCCTACGAGCAGTACTTC. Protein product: CASSSLAGRSYEQYF. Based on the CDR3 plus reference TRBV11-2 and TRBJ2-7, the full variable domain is EAGVAQSPRYKIIEKRQSVAFWCNPISGHATLYWYQQILGQGPKLLIQFQNNGVVDDSQLPKDRFSAERLKGVDSTLKIQPAKLEDSAVYLCASSSLAGRSYEQYFGPGTRLTVT.